The sequence of this T cell receptor (beta chain) was determined in a study of cytomegalovirus exposure and HLA in healthy donors. Broader study findings: In a later analysis, CMV-associated beta chains were mostly HLA-associated, it appeared. There were over 150 TCR beta chains listed as cytomegalovirus-associated.

PCR primers comprised 60 Vbeta and 13 Jbeta primers. Using immunoSEQ multiplex PCR, the repertoire was profiled, and TCRdb retains in-frame clones only, with some absent. The sample records around 62,000 clones, around 80% being singletons. Regarding this clone: As yet, its antigen is unknown.

The germline V gene encodes CDR1 LNHDA and CDR2 SQIVND (reference sequence). This CDR3 has 12 amino acids. V lost 5 bases and J lost 10, with 12 bases in between. The material sequenced was PBMCs. This TCR came from a man aged 35 to 55 in good health and CMV-seronegative. The chain is built from TRBV19 and TRBJ2-1; the D is unclear. In DNA, the CDR3 is TGTGCCAGTAGTCCGGTTTACGGGGAGCAGTTCTTC. It yields the protein CASSPVYGEQFF.